This entry lists 30 T cell receptor beta chains sequenced from one sample in a study of T cells in Graves' hyperthyroidism and ophthalmopathy. Amplification yielded TCR beta CDR3 regions, with RNA transcripts as the source. In the first-round RT-PCR of the TCR CDR3, the HTBI primer set was used. MiXCR, run by TCRdb on the multiplex PCR reads, gives a single entry per CDR3 protein. The data show roughly 380,000 distinct CDR3 sequences, with roughly 13% seen just once and less than 6.5% held by the top ten. Sequencing was carried out using blood. The receptor set was obtained from a young woman with Graves' hyperthyroidism.

There are many counts of this clonotype. The chain has TRBV6-1 and TRBJ2-1; 13 bases agree with TRBD2. The CDR3 consists of 16 residues. The germline gives CDR1 MNHNS, CDR2 SASEGT. Germline trimming cut 5 bases from V and 4 bases from J; bases unmatched to any gene: 5. CDR3 region: CASSRLLAGGYNEQFF. The CDR3 coding sequence is TGTGCCAGCAGTCGCCTACTAGCGGGAGGGTACAATGAGCAGTTCTTC.

This clonotype was seen repeatedly, ten times or more. The chain has TRBV3-1 and TRBJ1-2, with D possibly TRBD1 on 5 matching bases. V was cut by 3 bases and J by 5 bases, with 10 bases left in between. Germline CDR1 reads LGHDT; CDR2 reads YNNKEL (reference sequence). The CDR3 is 13 amino acids. The CDR3 is CASSQGGLYGYTF. The CDR3 DNA reads as TGTGCCAGCAGCCAGGGGGGTTTGTATGGCTACACCTTC.

This clonotype was observed a handful of times. The rearrangement uses TRBV18 and TRBJ2-2, with 7 positions matching TRBD2. The CDR3 has 13 amino acids. Trimming removed 2 bases from V and 6 bases from J; junction bases left unmatched: 0. Germline V gene sequence: CDR1 KGHSH, CDR2 LQKENI. The CDR3 region has the DNA TGTGCCAGCTCACCAGCGGGGGCCGGGGAGCTGTTTTTT. It specifies CASSPAGAGELFF.

This clonotype has at least ten counts. V usage is TRBV28 and J usage is TRBJ2-5, with D uncertain. This CDR3 has 10 residues. The ends were cut back, 6 bases at V and 2 bases at J, with 1 base in the middle. Germline CDR1 is MDHEN and CDR2 is SYDVKM. CDR3 residues: CASRQETQYF. The CDR3 DNA sequence: TGTGCCAGCAGACAAGAGACCCAGTACTTC.

A word on this clonotype: An end of the junction differs from the germline gene, which may be a read error. This chain links TRBV15 with TRBJ2-5, with 15 bases aligning to TRBD2. This CDR3 has 18 residues. The germline CDR1 and CDR2 sequences are LNHNV and YYDKDF (reference sequence). CDR3 region: CATSRGLAGGLSRETQYF. The CDR3 DNA reads as TGCGCCACCAGCAGGGGACTAGCGGGGGGCCTTTCGAGAGAGACCCAGTACTTC.

This clonotype was recorded at least ten times. The V call is TRBV27, the J call TRBJ2-1; D possibly corresponds to TRBD2 (6 bases). CDR1 is MNHEY, CDR2 SMNVEV, per germline (reference sequence). The V gene lost 3 bases and the J gene lost 7 bases, with 13 bases spanning the gap. The CDR3 is 14 amino acids. CDR3 nucleotide sequence: TGTGCCAGCAGTTTGACGGGACTCGTAAATGAGCAGTTCTTC. Translated, it gives CASSLTGLVNEQFF.

This clonotype was detected many times. The chain carries TRBV28 and TRBJ2-4; 7 nucleotides line up with TRBD1. Germline V gene sequence: CDR1 MDHEN, CDR2 SYDVKM. The V gene end was trimmed by 4 bases and the J gene end by 8 bases; junction bases not matched to a gene: 8. This CDR3 spans 14 amino acids. DNA of the CDR3: TGTGCCAGCAGTTGGGCCGGGACAGTAGACATTCAGTACTTC. This translates into CASSWAGTVDIQYF.

This clonotype was found a few times. One end of the junction varies from germline; a read error may be responsible. The chain couples TRBV18 to TRBJ1-3; D is possibly TRBD1 (5 bases). The V gene's germline CDR1 is KGHSH and CDR2 LQKENI. The length of the CDR3 is 16 residues. CDR3 protein: CASSLLQETAGSTIYF. The DNA of the CDR3 is TGTGCCAGCTCATTACTACAGGAGACTGCTGGAAGCACCATATATTTT.

The rearrangement links TRBV14 to TRBJ2-3; 11 positions match TRBD2. Germline CDR1 and CDR2: SGHDN and FVKESK. Losses at the gene ends were 5 bases for V and 5 bases for J; bases not matched to a gene: 6. The CDR3 sequence is 15 residues long. CDR3 protein: CASSIGLAGEDTQYF. The CDR3 nucleotides read TGTGCCAGCAGCATCGGACTAGCGGGTGAAGATACGCAGTATTTT.

This clonotype was observed at least ten times. This chain uses TRBV19 with TRBJ2-3; tentatively, D is TRBD1 or TRBD2 (6 bases each). Germline V gene lookup returns CDR1 LNHDA and CDR2 SQIVND (reference sequence). The V and J ends lost 3 bases and 3 bases respectively, with 13 bases between them. The CDR3 is made up of 15 amino acids. Here the CDR3 DNA reads TGTGCCAGTAGTATCCGGGGGCGCGGAACAGATACGCAGTATTTT. This encodes CASSIRGRGTDTQYF.

This clonotype occurred a few times. This chain uses TRBV7-9 with TRBJ2-6; possibly TRBD1 for D (5 bases). CDR1 is SEHNR, CDR2 FQNEAQ, per germline (reference sequence). The CDR3 extends over 18 amino acids. V was cut by 4 bases and J by 0 bases, with 16 bases left in between. The CDR3 sequence: CASSYTRALDSGANVLTF. CDR3 bases: TGTGCCAGCAGCTACACCAGGGCGTTAGACTCTGGGGCCAACGTCCTGACTTTC.

There are a few counts of this clonotype. The chain employs TRBV11-2 and TRBJ2-1, with D perhaps being TRBD1 or TRBD2 (7 bases each). Germline values: CDR1 SGHAT, CDR2 FQNNGV. The CDR3 spans 15 residues. The V and J ends lost 3 bases and 2 bases respectively, with 11 bases between them. This CDR3 reads CASSFRGGTYNEQFF. The DNA for the CDR3 is TGTGCCAGCAGCTTCAGGGGGGGCACCTACAATGAGCAGTTCTTC.

This clonotype occurred many times. This rearrangement joins TRBV5-1 to TRBJ2-1, with 8 bases aligning to TRBD2. Germline CDR1 SGHRS, CDR2 YFSETQ. V dropped 4 bases and J dropped 3; count of bases not matched to a gene: 9. The CDR3 runs 16 residues. The CDR3 is CASSLEAGVIYNEQFF. CDR3 nucleotide sequence: TGCGCCAGCAGCCTCGAAGCGGGAGTTATCTACAATGAGCAGTTCTTC.

This clonotype was detected a few times. The genes are TRBV4-3 and TRBJ1-1; D remains ambiguous. Germline V lookup: CDR1 LGHNA, CDR2 YSLEER. The CDR3 runs to 17 residues. Trimming took 0 bases from V and 0 from J, leaving 14 bases between them. CDR3 amino acids: CASSQDLGLRMNTEAFF. The CDR3, as DNA: TGCGCCAGCAGCCAAGATTTAGGGTTACGGATGAACACTGAAGCTTTCTTT.

This clonotype turned up a few times. This chain links TRBV6-1 with TRBJ2-1; 7 bases align to TRBD2. V dropped 8 bases and J dropped 5; count of bases not matched to a gene: 9. Looked up from germline, CDR1 is MNHNS and CDR2 is SASEGT. The CDR3 contains 14 residues. CDR3 sequence reads: CASRGSTIHNEQFF. CDR3 coding DNA: TGTGCCAGCCGCGGGAGTACCATCCACAATGAGCAGTTCTTC.

The rearrangement links TRBV7-9 to TRBJ2-1; 10 positions agree with TRBD1. Trimming at V came to 4 bases and at J to 8 bases, leaving 17 bases not matched to a gene. Per germline, CDR1 SEHNR and CDR2 FQNEAQ (reference sequence). The CDR3 totals 18 residues. The CDR3: CASSSQRGTGAQGDEQFF. The CDR3, as DNA: TGTGCCAGCAGCTCCCAACGTGGGACAGGGGCCCAGGGGGATGAGCAGTTCTTC.

J is TRBJ2-1 and V is TRBV6-1; D is uncertain. This CDR3 has 14 amino acids. The V gene lost 3 bases and the J gene lost 2 bases, with 8 bases spanning the gap. Germline-derived CDR1 and CDR2 are MNHNS and SASEGT. CDR3 sequence reads: CASSDGNPYNEQFF. The CDR3 bases are TGTGCCAGCAGTGACGGTAATCCCTACAATGAGCAGTTCTTC.

As regards this clonotype: A clone one base away is much larger, so this may be a read error. V usage is TRBV6-2 or TRBV6-3 and J usage is TRBJ2-6, with D unclear. V was trimmed by 6 bases and J by 2 bases, leaving 11 bases between them. Germline V gives CDR1 MNHEY, CDR2 SVGEGT. The CDR3 covers 15 residues. The CDR3 nucleotides read TGTGCCAGCAGGGACGGAATTACTGGGGCCAACGTCCTGACTTTC. Translated, it gives CASRDGITGANVLTF.

Ten or more counts support this clonotype. The chain has TRBV12-3 or TRBV12-4 and TRBJ2-7, with 7 bases that match TRBD2. The V segment lost 3 bases and the J segment 0 bases; nucleotides outside the gene matches: 14. CDR3 length: 18 residues. The CDR3 is CASSFSLEIRDYSYEQYF. The DNA of the CDR3 is TGTGCCAGCAGTTTTAGTCTCGAGATAAGGGACTACTCCTACGAGCAGTACTTC.

This clonotype has ten or more counts. J is TRBJ1-1 and V is TRBV28, with 10 bases identical to TRBD1. V shed 1 base, J shed 3 bases, and the junction held 2 bases outside the gene matches. The CDR3 consists of 15 residues. The germline CDR1 and CDR2 sequences are MDHEN and SYDVKM. The CDR3 coding sequence is TGTGCCAGCAGTTTATCGGGACAGGGGTACACTGAAGCTTTCTTT. Translating gives CASSLSGQGYTEAFF. Supplemented by reference TRBV28 and TRBJ1-1, the full variable domain reads DVKVTQSSRYLVKRTGEKVFLECVQDMDHENMFWYRQDPGLGLRLIYFSYDVKMKEKGDIPEGYSVSREKKERFSLILESASTNQTSMYLCASSLSGQGYTEAFFGQGTRLTVV.

This clonotype appeared many times. The chain couples TRBV28 to TRBJ2-4; TRBD1 matches at 7 bases. Germline V lookup: CDR1 MDHEN, CDR2 SYDVKM. The J segment lost 1 base and the V segment lost 7 bases, leaving 4 bases of the junction unmatched. This CDR3 comprises 14 residues. CDR3 sequence reads: CASTIQGAKNIQYF. The CDR3 bases are TGTGCCAGCACCATACAGGGGGCCAAAAACATTCAGTACTTC.

This clonotype showed up many times. The V call is TRBV9, the J call TRBJ2-7; D perhaps matches TRBD1 (6 bases). CDR1 and CDR2 from the germline V gene are SGDLS and YYNGEE. The V end was cut by 4 bases, the J end by 5 bases, with 19 bases between. The CDR3 runs 15 residues. In nucleotides, the CDR3 is TGTGCCAGCAGCCCCTGGACAGAGGCAATGGACGAGCAGTACTTC. Its translation: CASSPWTEAMDEQYF.

This clonotype was seen only a few times. This sequence joins TRBV5-6 and TRBJ1-3, with TRBD1 matching over 9 bases. The ends lost 4 bases at V and 9 bases at J; junction bases unmatched: 11. Per germline, CDR1 SGHDT and CDR2 YYEEEE. This CDR3 contains 15 residues. CDR3 DNA sequence: TGTGCCAGCAGCCTAGGCCGGGACAGGGATAGCACCATATATTTT. This gives the protein CASSLGRDRDSTIYF.

This clonotype was found many times. The chain links TRBV7-9 to TRBJ2-5, with 14 bases matching TRBD2. Germline V gene sequence: CDR1 SEHNR, CDR2 FQNEAQ (reference sequence). Trimming removed 4 bases from V and 5 bases from J; junction bases left unmatched: 9. The CDR3 extends over 17 amino acids. The CDR3 bases are TGTGCCAGCAGCTCCCTGGGGACTAGCGGGAGAATGGAGACCCAGTACTTC. Translation gives CASSSLGTSGRMETQYF.

This clonotype was observed a handful of times. The CDR3 spells CASGRDMTGVHGYTF. CDR3 DNA: TGTGCCAGCGGCCGAGATATGACAGGCGTCCATGGCTACACCTTC. The chain employs TRBV5-6 and TRBJ1-2, with a weak D call TRBD1 (6 bases). Germline V gives CDR1 SGHDT, CDR2 YYEEEE. Trimming stripped 7 bases from V and 6 bases from J, with 22 bases between. The CDR3 has 15 residues.

In its sample, this clonotype was seen many times. The CDR3 here is CASSLRSASSYNEQFF. The CDR3 nucleotides are TGTGCCAGCAGCTTACGTAGCGCTAGCTCCTACAATGAGCAGTTCTTC. The chain couples TRBV14 to TRBJ2-1, with D perhaps TRBD2 (5 bases). Trimming took 5 bases from V and 0 from J, leaving 14 bases between them. The germline V gene encodes CDR1 SGHDN and CDR2 FVKESK. CDR3 length equals 16 residues.

The V call is TRBV3-1, the J call TRBJ2-3, with 15 bases lining up with TRBD2. The V segment lost 4 bases and the J segment 2 bases; nucleotides outside the gene matches: 4. The germline V gene encodes CDR1 LGHDT and CDR2 YNNKEL (reference sequence). The CDR3 totals 17 residues. CDR3 sequence (DNA): TGTGCCAGCAGCCGCCGGACTAGCGGGAGGGCCACAGATACGCAGTATTTT. Its translation is CASSRRTSGRATDTQYF.

This clonotype has more than one count but fewer than ten. The chain employs TRBV27 and TRBJ1-3; 10 bases agree with TRBD1. V shed 5 bases and J 3 bases; nucleotides not matched to a gene: 4. The length of the CDR3 is 15 residues. Germline loops: CDR1 MNHEY, CDR2 SMNVEV (reference sequence). The CDR3 DNA is TGTGCCAGCAGTCCTGGGACAGGGGTTGGAAACACCATATATTTT. Residues: CASSPGTGVGNTIYF.

The chain couples TRBV10-3 to TRBJ1-1, with 10 bases aligning to TRBD1. The V segment lost 8 bases and the J segment 0 bases; nucleotides outside the gene matches: 3. CDR3 length: 14 residues. Per the germline V gene, CDR1 is ENHRY and CDR2 is SYGVKD. Here the CDR3 DNA reads TGTGCCATCGGGACAGGGGTTATGAACACTGAAGCTTTCTTT. Protein sequence: CAIGTGVMNTEAFF.

Ten or more counts support this clonotype. The rearrangement links TRBV5-6 to TRBJ2-1; no firm D call. CDR3 length: 14 amino acids. Germline loops: CDR1 SGHDT, CDR2 YYEEEE. V was shortened by 4 bases and J by 3 bases, with 11 bases between the two germline ends. CDR3 sequence reads: CASSKAGDYNEQFF. As DNA, the CDR3 is TGTGCCAGCAGCAAGGCTGGGGACTACAATGAGCAGTTCTTC.